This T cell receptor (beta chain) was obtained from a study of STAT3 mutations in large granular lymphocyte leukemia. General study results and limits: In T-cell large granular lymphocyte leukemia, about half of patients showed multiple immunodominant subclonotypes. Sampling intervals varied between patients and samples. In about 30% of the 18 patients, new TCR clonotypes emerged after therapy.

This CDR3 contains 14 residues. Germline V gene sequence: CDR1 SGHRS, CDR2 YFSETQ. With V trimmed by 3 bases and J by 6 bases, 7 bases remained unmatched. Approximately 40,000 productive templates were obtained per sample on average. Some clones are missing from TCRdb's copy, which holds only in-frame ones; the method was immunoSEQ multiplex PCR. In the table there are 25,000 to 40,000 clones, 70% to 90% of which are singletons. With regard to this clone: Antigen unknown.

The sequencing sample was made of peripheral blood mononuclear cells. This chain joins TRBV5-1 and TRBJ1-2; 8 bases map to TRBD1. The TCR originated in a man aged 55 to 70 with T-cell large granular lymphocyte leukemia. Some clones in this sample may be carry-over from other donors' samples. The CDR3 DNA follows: TGCGCCAGCAGCTGGGGGGACAGGACGGATGGCTACACCTTC. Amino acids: CASSWGDRTDGYTF.